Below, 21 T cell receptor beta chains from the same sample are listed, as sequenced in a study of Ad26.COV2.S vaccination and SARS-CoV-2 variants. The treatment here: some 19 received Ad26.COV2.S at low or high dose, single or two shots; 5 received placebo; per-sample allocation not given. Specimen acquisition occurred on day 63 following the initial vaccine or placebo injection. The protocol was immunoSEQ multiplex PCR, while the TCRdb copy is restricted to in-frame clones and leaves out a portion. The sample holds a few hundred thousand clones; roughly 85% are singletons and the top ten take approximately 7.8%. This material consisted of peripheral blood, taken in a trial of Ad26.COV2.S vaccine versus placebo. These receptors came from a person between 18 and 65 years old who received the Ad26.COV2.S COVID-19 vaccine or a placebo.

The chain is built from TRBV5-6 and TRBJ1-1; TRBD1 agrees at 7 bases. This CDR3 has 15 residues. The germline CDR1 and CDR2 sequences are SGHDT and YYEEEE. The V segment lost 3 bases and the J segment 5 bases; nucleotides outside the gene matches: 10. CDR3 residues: CASSSGQVLFTEAFF. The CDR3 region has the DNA TGTGCCAGCAGCTCAGGACAGGTTCTGTTTACTGAAGCTTTCTTT.

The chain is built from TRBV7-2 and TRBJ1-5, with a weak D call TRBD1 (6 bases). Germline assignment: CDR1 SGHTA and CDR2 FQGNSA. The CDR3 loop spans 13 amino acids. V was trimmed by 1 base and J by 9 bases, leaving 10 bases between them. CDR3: CASSLVVGGPQHF. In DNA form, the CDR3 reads TGTGCCAGCAGCTTAGTGGTAGGGGGGCCCCAGCATTTT.

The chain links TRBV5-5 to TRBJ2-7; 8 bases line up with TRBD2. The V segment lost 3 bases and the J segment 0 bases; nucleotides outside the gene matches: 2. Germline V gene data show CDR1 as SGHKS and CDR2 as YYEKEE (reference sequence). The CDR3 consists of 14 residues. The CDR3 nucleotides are TGTGCCAGCAGCTCAGGACTAGCCTCCTACGAGCAGTACTTC. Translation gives CASSSGLASYEQYF.

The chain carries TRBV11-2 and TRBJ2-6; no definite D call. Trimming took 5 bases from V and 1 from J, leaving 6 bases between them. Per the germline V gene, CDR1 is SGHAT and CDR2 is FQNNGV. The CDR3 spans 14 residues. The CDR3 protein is CASSPQSGANVLTF. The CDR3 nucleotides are TGTGCCAGCAGCCCTCAGTCTGGGGCCAACGTCCTGACTTTC. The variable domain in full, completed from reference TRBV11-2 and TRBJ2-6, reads EAGVAQSPRYKIIEKRQSVAFWCNPISGHATLYWYQQILGQGPKLLIQFQNNGVVDDSQLPKDRFSAERLKGVDSTLKIQPAKLEDSAVYLCASSPQSGANVLTFGAGSRLTVL.

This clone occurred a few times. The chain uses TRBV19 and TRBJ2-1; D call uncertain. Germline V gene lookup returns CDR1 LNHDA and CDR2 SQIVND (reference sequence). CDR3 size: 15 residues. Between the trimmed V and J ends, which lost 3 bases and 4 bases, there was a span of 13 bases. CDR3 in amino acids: CASSITADPYNEQFF. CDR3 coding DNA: TGTGCCAGTAGTATCACAGCTGATCCTTACAATGAGCAGTTCTTC.

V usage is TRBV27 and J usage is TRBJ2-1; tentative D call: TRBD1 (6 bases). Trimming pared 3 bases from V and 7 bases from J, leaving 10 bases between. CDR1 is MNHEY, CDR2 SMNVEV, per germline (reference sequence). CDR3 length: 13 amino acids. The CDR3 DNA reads TGTGCCAGCAGTTTCCTCCAGGGGAATGAGCAGTTCTTC. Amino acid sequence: CASSFLQGNEQFF.

CDR3 in amino acids: CASSLAGGAQGAEAFF. Here the CDR3 DNA reads TGTGCCAGCAGCTTAGCCGGGGGGGCTCAAGGCGCTGAAGCTTTCTTT. This chain uses TRBV7-8 with TRBJ1-1; D perhaps matches TRBD1 (6 bases). V dropped 0 bases and J dropped 6 bases, with 17 bases sitting between them. The CDR3 has 16 amino acids. The germline V gene encodes CDR1 SGHVS and CDR2 FQNEAQ.

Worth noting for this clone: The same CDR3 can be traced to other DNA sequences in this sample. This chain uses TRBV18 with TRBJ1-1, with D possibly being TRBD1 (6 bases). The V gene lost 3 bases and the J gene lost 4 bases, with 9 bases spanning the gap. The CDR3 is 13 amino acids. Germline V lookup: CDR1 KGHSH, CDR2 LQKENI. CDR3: CASSPAGVTEAFF. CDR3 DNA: TGTGCCAGCTCACCGGCAGGGGTCACTGAAGCTTTCTTT.

CDR3 in amino acids: CASIVPGAIETQYF. CDR3 nucleotides: TGTGCCAGCATAGTCCCAGGGGCCATCGAGACCCAGTACTTC. The chain carries TRBV3-1 (or the pseudogene TRBV3-2) and TRBJ2-5; perhaps TRBD1 as D (6 bases). Trimming removed 7 bases from V and 5 bases from J, with 17 bases in between. Per the germline V gene, CDR1 is LGHDT and CDR2 is YNNKEL (reference sequence). The CDR3 consists of 14 residues.

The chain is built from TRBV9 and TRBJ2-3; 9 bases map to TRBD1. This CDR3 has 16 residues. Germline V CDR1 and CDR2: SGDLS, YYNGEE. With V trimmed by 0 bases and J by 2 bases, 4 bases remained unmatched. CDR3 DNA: TGTGCCAGCAGCGTAGGGGGACAGGGCGCCACAGATACGCAGTATTTT. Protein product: CASSVGGQGATDTQYF.

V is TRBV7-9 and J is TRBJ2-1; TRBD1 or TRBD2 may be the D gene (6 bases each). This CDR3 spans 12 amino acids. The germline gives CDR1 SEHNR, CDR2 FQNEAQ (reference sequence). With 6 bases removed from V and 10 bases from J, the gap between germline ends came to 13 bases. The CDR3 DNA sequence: TGTGCCAGCAGGCTAGGGGGGTTCGAGCAGTTCTTC. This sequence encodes CASRLGGFEQFF.

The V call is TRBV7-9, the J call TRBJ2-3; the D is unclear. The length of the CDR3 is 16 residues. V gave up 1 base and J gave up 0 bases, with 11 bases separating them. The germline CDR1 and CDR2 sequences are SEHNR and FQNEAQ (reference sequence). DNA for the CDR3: TGTGCCAGCAGCTTAGGGAGCACGATCAGCACAGATACGCAGTATTTT. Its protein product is CASSLGSTISTDTQYF.

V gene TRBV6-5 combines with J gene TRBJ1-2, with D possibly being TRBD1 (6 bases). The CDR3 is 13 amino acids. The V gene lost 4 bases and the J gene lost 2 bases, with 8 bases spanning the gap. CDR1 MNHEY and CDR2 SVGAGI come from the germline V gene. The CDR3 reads CASSSDSNYGYTF. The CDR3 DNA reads TGTGCCAGCAGTTCGGACAGCAACTATGGCTACACCTTC.

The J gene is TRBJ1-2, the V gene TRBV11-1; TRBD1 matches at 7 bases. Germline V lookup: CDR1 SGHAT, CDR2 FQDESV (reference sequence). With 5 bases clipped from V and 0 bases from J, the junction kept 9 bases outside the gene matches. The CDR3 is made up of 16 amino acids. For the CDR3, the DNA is TGTGCCAGCAGCCTGACGACAGGGAAAGCTAACTATGGCTACACCTTC. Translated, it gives CASSLTTGKANYGYTF.

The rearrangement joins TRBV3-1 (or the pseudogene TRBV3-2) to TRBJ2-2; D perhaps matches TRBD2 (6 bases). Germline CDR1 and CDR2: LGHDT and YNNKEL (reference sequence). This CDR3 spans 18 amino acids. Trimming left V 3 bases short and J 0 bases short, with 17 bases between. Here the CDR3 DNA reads TGTGCCAGCAGCCAGGCCTATGACGGGGGTACGAACACCGGGGAGCTGTTTTTT. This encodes CASSQAYDGGTNTGELFF.

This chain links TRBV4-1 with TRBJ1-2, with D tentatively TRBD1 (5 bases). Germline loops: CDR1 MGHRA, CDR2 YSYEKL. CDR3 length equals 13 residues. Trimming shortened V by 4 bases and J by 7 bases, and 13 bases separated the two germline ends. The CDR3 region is CASSPEGVGGYTF. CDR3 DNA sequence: TGCGCCAGCAGCCCAGAAGGGGTGGGTGGCTACACCTTC.

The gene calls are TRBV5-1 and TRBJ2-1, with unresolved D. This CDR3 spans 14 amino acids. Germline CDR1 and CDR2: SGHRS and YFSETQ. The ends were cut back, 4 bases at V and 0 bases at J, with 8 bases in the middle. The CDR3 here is CASSEVNSYNEQFF. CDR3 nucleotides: TGCGCCAGCAGCGAGGTGAACTCCTACAATGAGCAGTTCTTC. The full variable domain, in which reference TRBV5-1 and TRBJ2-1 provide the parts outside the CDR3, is KAGVTQTPRYLIKTRGQQVTLSCSPISGHRSVSWYQQTPGQGLQFLFEYFSETQRNKGNFPGRFSGRQFSNSRSEMNVSTLELGDSALYLCASSEVNSYNEQFFGPGTRLTVL.

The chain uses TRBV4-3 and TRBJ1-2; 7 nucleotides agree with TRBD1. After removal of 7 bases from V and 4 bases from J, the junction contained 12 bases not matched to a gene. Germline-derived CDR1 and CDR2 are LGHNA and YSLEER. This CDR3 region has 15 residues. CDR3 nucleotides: TGCGCCAGCACCGCCATCCGGGACAGCCTCTATGGCTACACCTTC. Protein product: CASTAIRDSLYGYTF.

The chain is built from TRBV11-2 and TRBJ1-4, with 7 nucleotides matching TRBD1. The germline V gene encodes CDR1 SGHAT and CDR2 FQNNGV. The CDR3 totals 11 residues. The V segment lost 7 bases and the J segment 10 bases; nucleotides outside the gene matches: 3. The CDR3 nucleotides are TGTGCCAGCACCAACAGGGGAAAACTGTTTTTT. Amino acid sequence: CASTNRGKLFF.

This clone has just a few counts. CDR3 coding DNA: TGTGCCTGGAAGGGCAGTGCGCGGGGTTCACCCCTCCACTTT. Translated: CAWKGSARGSPLHF. The J gene is TRBJ1-6, the V gene TRBV30; D remains ambiguous. Germline V gene sequence: CDR1 GTSNPN, CDR2 SVGIG (reference sequence). The CDR3 extends over 14 amino acids. Deletions cut 4 bases from V and 9 bases from J, with 16 bases between.

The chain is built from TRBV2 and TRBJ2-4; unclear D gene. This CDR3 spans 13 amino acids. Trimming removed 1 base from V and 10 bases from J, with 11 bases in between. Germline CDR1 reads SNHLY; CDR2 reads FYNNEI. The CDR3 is CASSEGPLGIQYF. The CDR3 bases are TGTGCCAGCAGTGAAGGGCCTCTGGGGATTCAGTACTTC. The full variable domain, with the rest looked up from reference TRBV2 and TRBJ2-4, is EPEVTQTPSHQVTQMGQEVILRCVPISNHLYFYWYRQILGQKVEFLVSFYNNEISEKSEIFDDQFSVERPDGSNFTLKIRSTKLEDSAMYFCASSEGPLGIQYFGAGTRLSVL.